Included here is one T cell receptor beta chain sequence, with context. The antigen is not known. Through 5' RACE with UMI labels, the TRB cDNA libraries were prepared. Using the 5' RACE reads, TCRdb records one entry per CDR3 protein without DNA. This sample lists 100,000 to 150,000 distinct CDR3 sequences; its ten largest clones have about 0.62%. The entry originates in a study of CXCR3-negative and CXCR3-positive naive CD8 T cells. General observations from the study: CXCR3-positive naive cells had more hydrophobic TRB CDR3s than CXCR3-negative naive cells.

From germline, CDR1 is SEHNR and CDR2 FQNEAQ (reference sequence). The CDR3 loop spans 16 amino acids. The chain has TRBV7-9 and TRBJ2-3; TCRdb indicates TRBD2, and absent DNA this call remains unverified. This receptor was obtained from a human donor in good health. Some clones in this sample may be carry-over from other donors' samples. What was sequenced was naive CXCR3+ CD8+ T cells from blood. Subset defined: CD45RO-CCR7+CD27+CD95- naive CD8+ T cells expressing CXCR3 (TNR3+). CDR3 residues: CASSPPTSGGTDTQYF.